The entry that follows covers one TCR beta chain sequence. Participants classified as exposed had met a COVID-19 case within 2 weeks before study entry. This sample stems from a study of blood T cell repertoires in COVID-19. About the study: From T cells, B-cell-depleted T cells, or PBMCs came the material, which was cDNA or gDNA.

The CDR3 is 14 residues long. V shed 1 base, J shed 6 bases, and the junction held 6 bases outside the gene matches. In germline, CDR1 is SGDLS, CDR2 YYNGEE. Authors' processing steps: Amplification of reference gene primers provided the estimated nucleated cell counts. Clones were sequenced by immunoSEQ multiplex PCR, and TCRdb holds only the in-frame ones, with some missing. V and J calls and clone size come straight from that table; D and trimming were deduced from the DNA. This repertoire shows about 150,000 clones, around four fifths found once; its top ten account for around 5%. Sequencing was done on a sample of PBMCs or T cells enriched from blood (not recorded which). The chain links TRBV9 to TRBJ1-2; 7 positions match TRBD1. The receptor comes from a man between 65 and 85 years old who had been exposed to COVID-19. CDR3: CASSVPGQLDGYTF. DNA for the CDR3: TGTGCCAGCAGCGTACCGGGACAGTTAGATGGCTACACCTTC.